The 20 T cell receptor beta chains listed next were all sequenced from one sample in a study of blood T cells in healthy people across ages. Together with a sample-barcoded 5' primer, a J-beta primer mix was included in a second PCR lasting about 6 to 11 cycles. TCRdb itself ran the 5' RACE reads through MiXCR, one entry per CDR3 protein. The repertoire holds about 580,000 distinct CDR3 sequences, with less than 60% as singletons. Sequencing was carried out using blood. The source is an elderly man in good health.

This clonotype has a count of ten or more. V is TRBV6-5 and J is TRBJ2-5, with 8 bases fitting TRBD2. The V gene end was trimmed by 6 bases and the J gene end by 2 bases; junction bases not matched to a gene: 8. Germline CDR1 is MNHEY and CDR2 is SVGAGI. This CDR3 is 15 amino acids long. Here the CDR3 reads CASSTGTRIQETQYF. The CDR3, as DNA: TGTGCCAGCAGCACCGGGACTAGAATACAAGAGACCCAGTACTTC.

J is TRBJ1-6 and V is TRBV7-2; D unresolved. Trimming left V 0 bases short and J 2 bases short, with 8 bases between. Germline V gene data show CDR1 as SGHTA and CDR2 as FQGNSA. The CDR3 has 16 residues. The DNA for the CDR3 is TGTGCCAGCAGCTTAGCGGTGGATACCTATAATTCACCCCTCCACTTT. This encodes CASSLAVDTYNSPLHF.

This clonotype was recorded a few times. The chain recombines TRBV7-2 with TRBJ2-1; no reliable D call. The CDR3 is 13 amino acids. V was shortened by 5 bases and J by 10 bases, with 15 bases between the two germline ends. Germline lookup yields CDR1 SGHTA and CDR2 FQGNSA. CDR3 sequence reads: CASSVGLAREQFF. In DNA, the CDR3 is TGTGCCAGCAGCGTAGGCCTGGCGAGGGAGCAGTTCTTC.

This chain uses TRBV30 with TRBJ2-4, with TRBD1 identical over 12 bases. After removal of 2 bases from V and 7 bases from J, the junction contained 6 bases not matched to a gene. The CDR3 is 15 amino acids. The germline gives CDR1 GTSNPN, CDR2 SVGIG (reference sequence). CDR3 sequence reads: CAWSPGQGARNIQYF. CDR3 sequence (DNA): TGTGCCTGGAGTCCGGGACAGGGGGCGCGGAACATTCAGTACTTC.

This clonotype was counted a few times. The V gene is TRBV20-1, the J gene TRBJ2-1; no definite D call. The CDR3 has 12 amino acids. From germline, CDR1 is DFQATT and CDR2 SNEGSKA (reference sequence). The V end lost 5 bases, the J end lost 2 bases, and 7 bases lay between the germline ends. Here the CDR3 reads CSAYRPYNEQFF. CDR3 in DNA: TGCAGTGCTTATCGCCCCTACAATGAGCAGTTCTTC.

This clonotype has a handful of counts. A single base separates this from a much larger clone, so it may be a read error. V and J are TRBV6-5 and TRBJ2-7; D is possibly TRBD2 (6 bases). This CDR3 region has 17 residues. From germline, CDR1 is MNHEY and CDR2 SVGAGI. Trimming took off 4 bases at V and 7 bases at J, with 26 bases between the two ends. CDR3 nucleotide sequence: TGTGCCAGCAGTTCCTCCCTAGGCGGCGGGAAGGGGATAGAGCAGTACTTC. Its protein product is CASSSSLGGGKGIEQYF.

In this sample, this clonotype turned up a few times. The V call is TRBV7-6, the J call TRBJ2-1; tentatively, D is TRBD2 (6 bases). Germline V CDR1 and CDR2: SGHVS, FNYEAQ. Trimming shortened V by 5 bases and J by 0 bases, and 8 bases separated the two germline ends. CDR3 length: 14 amino acids. This CDR3 is CASSRAGSYNEQFF. DNA for the CDR3: TGTGCCAGCAGCCGAGCGGGCTCCTACAATGAGCAGTTCTTC.

The J gene is TRBJ2-1, the V gene TRBV29-1; D might be TRBD1 or TRBD2, each matching 5 bases. The CDR3 runs to 11 residues. Germline CDR1 SQVTM, CDR2 ANQGSEA. Deletions cut 7 bases from V and 6 bases from J, with 10 bases between. DNA of the CDR3: TGCAGCGCCCAGAGGGGCAATGAGCAGTTCTTC. It encodes CSAQRGNEQFF.

The table lists this clonotype with a few counts. The rearrangement joins TRBV29-1 to TRBJ1-5; TRBD1 is a possible D gene (5 bases). Germline CDR1 is SQVTM and CDR2 is ANQGSEA. The V end was cut by 6 bases, the J end by 3 bases, with 12 bases between. The CDR3 length is 13 residues. The CDR3 DNA follows: TGCAGCGTGGGTTGGGGGGTCAATCAGCCCCAGCATTTT. Translation gives CSVGWGVNQPQHF.

This clonotype was counted only a few times. The rearrangement joins TRBV15 to TRBJ2-7; D is unclear. Trimming removed 0 bases at V and 1 base at J, with 4 bases between. Germline V gene lookup returns CDR1 LNHNV and CDR2 YYDKDF (reference sequence). The CDR3 extends over 13 amino acids. The CDR3 region is CATSREQSYEQYF. CDR3 in DNA: TGTGCCACCAGCAGAGAGCAGTCCTACGAGCAGTACTTC.

The genes are TRBV7-9 and TRBJ1-1; 8 bases map to TRBD1. V trimming: 5 bases; J trimming: 4 bases; junction bases outside the gene matches: 6. The CDR3 contains 14 residues. Germline assignment: CDR1 SEHNR and CDR2 FQNEAQ (reference sequence). Here the CDR3 DNA reads TGTGCCAGCAGCGGATACAGGGGGACCACTGAAGCTTTCTTT. Translating gives CASSGYRGTTEAFF. Full variable domain (outside the CDR3, taken from reference TRBV7-9 and TRBJ1-1): DTGVSQNPRHKITKRGQNVTFRCDPISEHNRLYWYRQTLGQGPEFLTYFQNEAQLEKSRLLSDRFSAERPKGSFSTLEIQRTEQGDSAMYLCASSGYRGTTEAFFGQGTRLTVV.

The J gene is TRBJ2-3, the V gene TRBV6-1; possibly TRBD1 for D (6 bases). V was clipped by 2 bases and J by 2 bases, with 11 bases between them. Germline CDR1 and CDR2: MNHNS and SASEGT. This CDR3 is 15 amino acids long. This CDR3 is CASSERTDITDTQYF. The CDR3 DNA is TGTGCCAGCAGTGAACGGACAGATATCACAGATACGCAGTATTTT.

The rearrangement links TRBV18 to TRBJ2-7, with TRBD1 identical over 8 bases. Trimming at V came to 6 bases and at J to 2 bases, leaving 3 bases not matched to a gene. CDR1 is KGHSH and CDR2 is LQKENI in the germline V gene. The CDR3 spans 13 residues. CDR3 nucleotides: TGTGCCAGCTCGCAACAGGGGGCCTACGAGCAGTACTTC. The encoded protein is CASSQQGAYEQYF.

This clonotype was seen a few times. This rearrangement joins TRBV24-1 to TRBJ2-1; 13 bases agree with TRBD2. CDR3 length: 16 residues. CDR1 KGHDR and CDR2 SFDVKD come from the germline V gene. Trimming at V came to 2 bases and at J to 8 bases, leaving 5 bases not matched to a gene. CDR3 DNA sequence: TGTGCCACCAGTGATTCTTGGACTAGCGGGAGCTATGAGCAGTTCTTC. It codes for CATSDSWTSGSYEQFF.

This sequence joins TRBV25-1 and TRBJ1-1; the D gene is possibly TRBD1 (6 bases). The V and J ends lost 4 bases and 4 bases respectively, with 10 bases between them. The CDR3 spans 13 residues. CDR1 and CDR2 (germline): MGHDK, SYGVNS. The CDR3 sequence: CASSARGVTEAFF. In nucleotides, the CDR3 is TGTGCCAGCAGTGCAAGGGGGGTCACTGAAGCTTTCTTT.

There are a few counts of this clonotype. The rearrangement links TRBV12-3 or TRBV12-4 to TRBJ2-3, with 7 bases matching TRBD1. V was pared by 3 bases and J by 1 base, with 7 bases of the junction left unmatched. The CDR3 runs 16 residues. CDR3 in DNA: TGTGCCAGCAGTTTCTCAGCAGGGGGAGGCACAGATACGCAGTATTTT. Translated, it gives CASSFSAGGGTDTQYF.

The chain is built from TRBV7-8 and TRBJ2-7, with D possibly TRBD1 on 5 matching bases. This CDR3 spans 12 amino acids. Per germline, CDR1 SGHVS and CDR2 FQNEAQ. The V and J ends lost 8 bases and 4 bases respectively, with 12 bases between them. CDR3 sequence reads: CASGRVTYEQYF. CDR3 in DNA: TGTGCCAGCGGCAGGGTCACGTACGAGCAGTACTTC.

Only a few counts were recorded for this clonotype. The genes are TRBV7-2 and TRBJ2-5, with D possibly matching TRBD2 (5 bases). This CDR3 has 15 residues. The germline CDR1 and CDR2 sequences are SGHTA and FQGNSA. V lost 5 bases, J lost 5 bases, and 18 bases lay in between. The chain's CDR3 is CASSRDTGTGETQYF. CDR3 sequence (DNA): TGTGCCAGCAGCCGCGATACGGGAACGGGGGAGACCCAGTACTTC.

This clonotype was seen more than once but under ten times. The J gene is TRBJ2-5, the V gene TRBV20-1, with TRBD2 matching over 13 bases. Germline CDR1 reads DFQATT; CDR2 reads SNEGSKA (reference sequence). The CDR3 is made up of 14 amino acids. In DNA form, the CDR3 reads TGCAGCACCACGGGACTAGCGGGACGAGAGACCCAGTACTTC. It translates to CSTTGLAGRETQYF.

The rearrangement joins TRBV7-3 to TRBJ2-1, with 7 bases aligning to TRBD2. Germline V gene lookup returns CDR1 SGHTA and CDR2 FQGTGA. The CDR3 runs 14 residues. Unmatched junction bases numbered 5, after V lost 5 bases and J lost 4 bases. CDR3 sequence reads: CASSKGDYYNEQFF. The CDR3 DNA sequence: TGTGCCAGCAGCAAAGGGGACTATTACAATGAGCAGTTCTTC. Full variable domain (remainder filled in from reference TRBV7-3 and TRBJ2-1): GAGVSQTPSNKVTEKGKYVELRCDPISGHTALYWYRQSLGQGPEFLIYFQGTGAADDSGLPNDRFFAVRPEGSVSTLKIQRTERGDSAVYLCASSKGDYYNEQFFGPGTRLTVL.